This T cell receptor beta chain originates from a study of T cells after yellow fever vaccination. Broader study findings: Post-booster repertoires again held most primary-vaccination clones (about 95% CD4, just under 90% CD8). Sorted repertoires could include abundant contaminating clonotypes from bulk cells.

The table lists this clonotype with a few counts. Antigen unknown. As TCR cDNA was made by 5'RACE template switching, a universal primer site and UMIs were added. TCRdb ran MiXCR on the 5' RACE reads and lists one entry per CDR3 protein. The sample has a few hundred thousand distinct CDR3 sequences, 10% to 15% seen once. There are 18 residues in the CDR3. Germline V gene data show CDR1 as SGHRS and CDR2 as YFSETQ. The trim removed 4 bases at V and 4 bases at J, leaving 12 bases unmatched. Sample: CD4+ T cells sorted from PBMCs, taken 45 days after the yellow fever booster vaccination. The V call is TRBV5-1, the J call TRBJ2-1, with 12 nucleotides matching TRBD2. This TCR was recovered from a man aged 30-40 years who received the YFV17D yellow fever vaccine. CDR3 loop: CASSHSSASGRAYNEQFF. CDR3 bases: TGCGCCAGCAGCCACTCCTCGGCTAGCGGGAGGGCATACAATGAGCAGTTCTTC.